These T cell receptor beta chains were read from a single sample in a study of CD8 T cells in ankylosing spondylitis. TCRdb called the 5' RACE reads again in MiXCR, with one record for every CDR3 protein. The sample contains around 300,000 distinct CDR3 sequences, 20% of which appear only once. The sequenced sample consisted of blood, either unsorted or a sorted T cell fraction (not recorded which). The receptors come from a female donor with ankylosing spondylitis or in good health (not recorded which). Both conserved end residues are trimmed from each CDR3. Rows may omit the clone size; those that give it use once, few, many or a size class.

NA	11	TRBV27	TRBJ2-2	ASSLSRPGELF
NA	12	TRBV12-3/TRBV12-4	TRBJ1-5	ASSGQRSNQPQH
NA	10	TRBV7-2	TRBJ1-2	ASSLAGDGYT
few	9	TRBV2	TRBJ2-5	ASRRSETQY
NA	13	TRBV2	TRBJ1-1	ASSETGGLVTEAF
few	12	TRBV20-1	TRBJ2-1	SARGAGAYNEQF
few	14	TRBV7-5	TRBJ1-2	ISVSEADPFEYGYT
NA	11	TRBV5-1	TRBJ2-2	ASSLSVAGELF
few	13	TRBV11-2	TRBJ2-5	ASSYGVGGQETQY
NA	14	TRBV5-4	TRBJ2-3	ASSLRAGLRTDTQY
NA	13	TRBV5-6	TRBJ2-3	ASSIPLAGADTQY
NA	10	TRBV20-1	TRBJ1-5	SASDNNQPQH
NA	12	TRBV7-2	TRBJ2-7	ASSEDVYSYEQY
NA	12	TRBV28	TRBJ1-5	ATIPTGGNQPQH
NA	13	TRBV6-5	TRBJ1-1	ASSYDPSGSTEAF
few	13	TRBV9	TRBJ2-6	ASSAGDGGANVLT
NA	13	TRBV20-1	TRBJ2-1	SAKPGQSSYNEQF
many	12	TRBV5-1	TRBJ2-7	ASSLLDRAYEQY
NA	12	TRBV5-1	TRBJ2-7	ASQTGTSAYEQY
few	11	TRBV4-3	TRBJ1-1	ASSQAQGLQAF
few	12	TRBV10-3	TRBJ2-1	AIRRGESYNEQF
NA	13	TRBV5-1	TRBJ1-1	ASSWTGAWNTEAF
NA	12	TRBV21-1	TRBJ2-7	ASSSRTGTYEQY
NA	11	TRBV6-5	TRBJ1-2	ASSYMSNYGYT
many	10	TRBV12-3/TRBV12-4	TRBJ1-2	ASSSPGAGYT
NA	12	TRBV6-5	TRBJ2-1	ASSITSGGAEQF
few	10	TRBV2	TRBJ2-3	ATKGLGDTQY
few	13	TRBV12-3/TRBV12-4	TRBJ2-7	ASIASGESSYEQY
NA	12	TRBV20-1	TRBJ2-5	SAGPSGREETQY